This is a list of T cell receptor beta chains from one sample in a study of blood T cell repertoires in COVID-19. Assay: immunoSEQ multiplex PCR; the TCRdb copy retains only in-frame clones and omits some. The sample lists approximately 51,000 clones, about 85% occurring once. Sample: peripheral blood. The receptors were gathered from a human donor in a cohort sampled during active COVID-19. The CDR3 runs from the conserved cysteine through the conserved F or W. A D gene is named only where the DNA matches it firmly. The listing skips clone size in some rows; elsewhere it reads once, few, many or a size class.

>TRBV20-1|14|once|TRBJ2-1|TRBD2
CSASESSGINEQFF
TGCAGTGCTAGTGAGTCTAGCGGAATCAATGAGCAGTTCTTC
>TRBV6-5|15|once|TRBJ2-1|TRBD2
CASRPRTSRGNEQFF
TGTGCCAGCAGACCCCGGACTAGCCGTGGCAATGAGCAGTTCTTC
>TRBV29-1|12|-|TRBJ2-6|-
CSVYSGANVLTF
TGCAGCGTCTACTCTGGGGCCAACGTCCTGACTTTC
>TRBV20-1|11|-|TRBJ2-1|-
CSASQYNEQFF
TGCAGTGCTAGCCAATACAATGAGCAGTTCTTC
>TRBV1|15|once|TRBJ1-1|-
CTSSHYLTGPIEAFF
TGCACCAGCAGCCACTACTTGACAGGGCCAATTGAAGCTTTCTTT
>TRBV9|13|-|TRBJ1-2|TRBD1
CASSAGTGDGYTF
TGTGCCAGCAGCGCCGGGACAGGGGATGGCTACACCTTC
>TRBV27|15|-|TRBJ2-1|TRBD2
CASSSPAGVINEQFF
TGTGCCAGCAGTTCCCCCGCGGGAGTAATCAATGAGCAGTTCTTC
>TRBV5-4|15|-|TRBJ2-1|TRBD2
CASSWGLAGAGEQFF
TGTGCCAGCAGCTGGGGACTAGCGGGAGCGGGGGAGCAGTTCTTC
>TRBV5-1|14|-|TRBJ2-7|-
CASSLGGEGDRQYF
TGCGCCAGCAGCCTGGGTGGTGAGGGAGATCGGCAGTACTTC
>TRBV29-1|14|-|TRBJ1-1|-
CSAKSAVTGTEAFF
TGCAGCGCCAAAAGCGCGGTGACAGGCACTGAAGCTTTCTTT
>TRBV5-1|15|-|TRBJ2-2|-
CASSSTQGGPGELFF
TGCGCCAGCAGCTCGACTCAGGGGGGCCCCGGGGAGCTGTTTTTT
>TRBV29-1|10|-|TRBJ1-1|-
CSVADSEAFF
TGCAGCGTCGCGGACAGTGAAGCTTTCTTT
>TRBV29-1|12|-|TRBJ2-7|-
CSVYVRGDEQYF
TGCAGCGTCTACGTTCGGGGTGACGAGCAGTACTTC
>TRBV7-2|14|-|TRBJ1-1|TRBD1
CASSGQGPLTEAFF
TGTGCCAGCAGCGGACAGGGACCTCTCACTGAAGCTTTCTTT
>TRBV30|13|-|TRBJ2-1|TRBD2
CAFLAGGVNEQFF
TGCGCCTTTCTAGCGGGGGGTGTAAATGAGCAGTTCTTC
>TRBV5-1|15|-|TRBJ1-1|-
CASRPDSGSKTEAFF
TGCGCCAGCAGGCCGGACAGTGGGTCAAAAACTGAAGCTTTCTTT
>TRBV5-1|14|-|TRBJ1-3|-
CASSPAGTGNTIYF
TGCGCCAGCAGCCCCGCGGGGACTGGAAACACCATATATTTT
>TRBV7-2|13|-|TRBJ2-7|TRBD1
CASSLQGAYEQYF
TGTGCCAGCAGCTTACAGGGGGCCTACGAGCAGTACTTC
>TRBV5-1|16|-|TRBJ2-3|TRBD2
CASSSGRLAEGDTQYF
TGCGCCAGCAGCTCTGGAAGACTAGCGGAGGGAGATACGCAGTATTTT
>TRBV6-1|17|-|TRBJ1-3|TRBD1
CASSELGQAASGNTIYF
TGTGCCAGCAGTGAATTAGGACAGGCCGCCTCTGGAAACACCATATATTTT